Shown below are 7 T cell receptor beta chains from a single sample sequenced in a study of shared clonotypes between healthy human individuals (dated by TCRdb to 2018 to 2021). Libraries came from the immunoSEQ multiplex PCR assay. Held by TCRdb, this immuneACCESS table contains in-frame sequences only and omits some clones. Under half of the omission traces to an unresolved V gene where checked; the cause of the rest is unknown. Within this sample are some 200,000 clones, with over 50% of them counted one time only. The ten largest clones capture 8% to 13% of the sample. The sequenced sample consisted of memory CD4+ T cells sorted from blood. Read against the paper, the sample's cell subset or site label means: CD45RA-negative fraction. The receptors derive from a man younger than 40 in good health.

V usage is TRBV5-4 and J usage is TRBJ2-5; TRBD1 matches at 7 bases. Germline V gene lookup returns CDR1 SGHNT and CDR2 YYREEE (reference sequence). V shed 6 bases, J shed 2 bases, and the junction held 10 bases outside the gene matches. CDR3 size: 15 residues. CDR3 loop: CASTHRTGTQETQYF. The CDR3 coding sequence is TGTGCCAGCACCCACCGGACAGGAACGCAAGAGACCCAGTACTTC.

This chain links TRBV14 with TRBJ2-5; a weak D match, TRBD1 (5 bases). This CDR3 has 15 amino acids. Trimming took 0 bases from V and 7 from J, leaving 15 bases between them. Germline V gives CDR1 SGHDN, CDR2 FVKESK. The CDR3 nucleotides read TGTGCCAGCAGCCAAGATCCGGTAGTAAGGGGGACCCAGTACTTC. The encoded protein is CASSQDPVVRGTQYF.

The CDR3 region has the DNA TGTGCCAGCAGCTTAGACCTCGTTTCCTATGGCTACACCTTC. This translates into CASSLDLVSYGYTF. The chain carries TRBV7-2 and TRBJ1-2, with D uncertain. The germline gives CDR1 SGHTA, CDR2 FQGNSA. CDR3 length: 14 amino acids. V lost 1 base to trimming and J lost 4 bases, with 10 bases between them.

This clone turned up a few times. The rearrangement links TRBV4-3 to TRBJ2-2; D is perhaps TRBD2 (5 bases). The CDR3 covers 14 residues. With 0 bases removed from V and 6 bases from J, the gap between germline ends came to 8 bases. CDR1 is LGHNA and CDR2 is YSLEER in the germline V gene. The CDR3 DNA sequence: TGCGCCAGCAGCCAAGAAGAGGGCGCCGGGGAGCTGTTTTTT. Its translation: CASSQEEGAGELFF.

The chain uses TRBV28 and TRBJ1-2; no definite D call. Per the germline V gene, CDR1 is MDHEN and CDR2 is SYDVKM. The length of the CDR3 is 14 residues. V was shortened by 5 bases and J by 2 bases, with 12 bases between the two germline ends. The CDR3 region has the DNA TGTGCCAGCAGTCCCGGATGGCCGAACTATGGCTACACCTTC. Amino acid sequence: CASSPGWPNYGYTF.

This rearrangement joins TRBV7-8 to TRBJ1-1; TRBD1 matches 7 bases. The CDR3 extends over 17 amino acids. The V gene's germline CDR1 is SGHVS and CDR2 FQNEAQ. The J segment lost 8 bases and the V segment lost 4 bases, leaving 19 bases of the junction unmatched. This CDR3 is CASSSSNRLFTTGEAFF. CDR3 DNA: TGTGCCAGCAGCTCCTCGAATCGTCTTTTTACGACAGGGGAAGCTTTCTTT.

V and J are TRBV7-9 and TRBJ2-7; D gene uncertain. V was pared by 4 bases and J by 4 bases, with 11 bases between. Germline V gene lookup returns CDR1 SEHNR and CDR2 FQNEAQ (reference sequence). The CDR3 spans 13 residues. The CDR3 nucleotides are TGTGCCAGCAGCTACGGACCCGGTTACGAGCAGTACTTC. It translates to CASSYGPGYEQYF.